The clone carrying this T cell receptor (beta chain) appeared a single time. What it binds is not known. Libraries for TCR beta were made by quantitative 5'-RACE with molecular barcodes. TCRdb re-called the 5' RACE reads with MiXCR, one entry per CDR3 protein. The repertoire consists of over 130,000 distinct CDR3 sequences, with 40% to 50% occurring once and the leading ten covering approximately 16%. The sample is drawn from a study of CD8 T cells in ankylosing spondylitis. Study observations and caveats: It was reported that disease-linked clones were significantly enriched in matched ankylosing spondylitis synovial fluid. Past studies reported some motif variants in reactive arthritis synovial fluid and blood.

The CDR3 runs to 15 residues. V gave up 5 bases and J gave up 9 bases, with 17 bases separating them. In germline, CDR1 is MDHEN, CDR2 SYDVKM. Sequencing was carried out using synovial fluid, either unsorted or a sorted T cell fraction (not recorded which). The chain uses TRBV28 and TRBJ1-6, with D possibly being TRBD1 (6 bases). The TCR was taken from a male donor with ankylosing spondylitis. Here the CDR3 DNA reads TGTGCCAGCAGTAAACGCAGGGGTAGGACTTCACCCCTCCACTTT. Amino acids: CASSKRRGRTSPLHF.